These T cell receptor beta chains were read from a single sample in a study of blood T cell repertoires in COVID-19. TCRdb keeps only in-frame clones here, not all; method: immunoSEQ multiplex PCR. Among fewer than 200,000 clones, approximately 81% were seen once, and the ten largest hold 8.3%. Sequenced input: peripheral blood. These receptors were taken from a woman aged 55-70 years with COVID-19, enrolled during active disease. CDR3s include the opening cysteine and the closing phenylalanine or tryptophan. The D gene is left open where the match is weak. The listing skips clone size in some rows; elsewhere it reads once, few, many or a size class.

j_call: TRBJ1-2; v_call: TRBV7-6; d_call: TRBD1; clone_size: NA; cdr3_aa: CASSLGTGNYGYTF; cdr3_nt: TGTGCCAGCAGCCTGGGGACAGGAAACTATGGCTACACCTTC
j_call: TRBJ2-3; v_call: TRBV30; d_call: NA; clone_size: NA; cdr3_aa: CAFRSQTGDTQYF; cdr3_nt: TGTGCCTTCCGCTCCCAGACAGGAGATACGCAGTATTTT
j_call: TRBJ1-2; v_call: TRBV14; d_call: TRBD1; clone_size: once; cdr3_aa: CASSLTGGSGYTF; cdr3_nt: TGTGCCAGCAGCCTGACAGGGGGCTCTGGCTACACCTTC
j_call: TRBJ2-7; v_call: TRBV11-2; d_call: NA; clone_size: NA; cdr3_aa: CASSPQTLTSSYEQYF; cdr3_nt: TGTGCCAGCAGCCCCCAAACACTGACTAGTTCCTACGAGCAGTACTTC
j_call: TRBJ1-1; v_call: TRBV29-1; d_call: NA; clone_size: NA; cdr3_aa: CSSGGPGNTEAFF; cdr3_nt: TGCAGCTCAGGAGGTCCGGGGAACACTGAAGCTTTCTTT
j_call: TRBJ2-4; v_call: TRBV3-1/TRBV3-2; d_call: NA; clone_size: once; cdr3_aa: CASSQDPGFNIQYF; cdr3_nt: TGTGCCAGCAGCCAAGACCCGGGATTTAACATTCAGTACTTC
j_call: TRBJ1-6; v_call: TRBV9; d_call: NA; clone_size: NA; cdr3_aa: CASSAESSYNSPLHF; cdr3_nt: TGTGCCAGCAGCGCGGAGAGCTCCTATAATTCACCCCTCCACTTT
j_call: TRBJ1-1; v_call: TRBV7-9; d_call: TRBD1; clone_size: few; cdr3_aa: CASSLASTGPNTEAFF; cdr3_nt: TGTGCCAGCAGCTTAGCTTCGACAGGGCCGAACACTGAAGCTTTCTTT
j_call: TRBJ1-2; v_call: TRBV6-1; d_call: TRBD1; clone_size: few; cdr3_aa: CASREEGAGMDGYTF; cdr3_nt: TGTGCCAGCAGGGAAGAGGGGGCCGGGATGGATGGCTACACCTTC
j_call: TRBJ1-4; v_call: TRBV18; d_call: NA; clone_size: NA; cdr3_aa: CASSPAPRPANEKLFF; cdr3_nt: TGTGCCAGCTCCCCGGCCCCCAGGCCGGCTAATGAAAAACTGTTTTTT
j_call: TRBJ1-1; v_call: TRBV27; d_call: NA; clone_size: NA; cdr3_aa: CASSLSSAGDTEAFF; cdr3_nt: TGTGCCAGCAGTTTATCAAGTGCAGGGGACACTGAAGCTTTCTTT
j_call: TRBJ2-1; v_call: TRBV9; d_call: NA; clone_size: NA; cdr3_aa: CASSATRAYNEQFF; cdr3_nt: TGTGCCAGCAGCGCGACTAGGGCCTACAATGAGCAGTTCTTC
j_call: TRBJ2-2; v_call: TRBV7-2; d_call: TRBD2; clone_size: NA; cdr3_aa: CASSLRSSGTGELFF; cdr3_nt: TGTGCCAGCAGCTTGCGGTCTAGCGGCACTGGGGAGCTGTTTTTT
j_call: TRBJ2-1; v_call: TRBV11-3; d_call: NA; clone_size: NA; cdr3_aa: CASSRDPGIGDEQFF; cdr3_nt: TGTGCCAGCAGTCGAGATCCAGGGATCGGAGATGAGCAGTTCTTC
j_call: TRBJ2-3; v_call: TRBV6-6; d_call: TRBD1; clone_size: many; cdr3_aa: CASRQGEDTQYF; cdr3_nt: TGTGCCAGCCGACAGGGAGAGGATACGCAGTATTTT
j_call: TRBJ1-2; v_call: TRBV19; d_call: TRBD1; clone_size: NA; cdr3_aa: CASSISSGGDGYTF; cdr3_nt: TGTGCCAGTAGTATTTCCTCAGGGGGCGACGGCTACACCTTC
j_call: TRBJ1-1; v_call: TRBV6-5; d_call: NA; clone_size: NA; cdr3_aa: CASSRDRMAEAFF; cdr3_nt: TGTGCCAGCAGCCGAGACAGGATGGCTGAAGCTTTCTTT
j_call: TRBJ1-6; v_call: TRBV10-3; d_call: TRBD1; clone_size: NA; cdr3_aa: CAIPGTGDNSPLHF; cdr3_nt: TGTGCCATCCCCGGGACAGGGGATAATTCACCCCTCCACTTT
j_call: TRBJ1-5; v_call: TRBV19; d_call: TRBD1; clone_size: few; cdr3_aa: CASHRGQGYNQPQHF; cdr3_nt: TGTGCCAGTCACAGGGGGCAAGGTTACAATCAGCCCCAGCATTTT
j_call: TRBJ1-2; v_call: TRBV19; d_call: TRBD1; clone_size: NA; cdr3_aa: CASSASPTGAGYGYTF; cdr3_nt: TGTGCCAGTAGTGCCTCCCCGACAGGGGCGGGCTATGGCTACACCTTC
j_call: TRBJ2-7; v_call: TRBV15; d_call: NA; clone_size: NA; cdr3_aa: CATSRDGSYEQYF; cdr3_nt: TGTGCCACCAGCAGAGATGGCAGCTACGAGCAGTACTTC
j_call: TRBJ2-3; v_call: TRBV10-1; d_call: NA; clone_size: NA; cdr3_aa: CASSDRSTDTQYF; cdr3_nt: TGCGCCAGCAGTGACAGGTCTACAGATACGCAGTATTTT
j_call: TRBJ1-1; v_call: TRBV24-1; d_call: NA; clone_size: NA; cdr3_aa: CATSRGFNTEAFF; cdr3_nt: TGTGCCACCAGTCGAGGGTTCAACACTGAAGCTTTCTTT
j_call: TRBJ1-4; v_call: TRBV5-6; d_call: NA; clone_size: NA; cdr3_aa: CASSLGYRAEEKLFF; cdr3_nt: TGTGCCAGCAGCTTGGGATACAGGGCGGAGGAAAAACTGTTTTTT
j_call: TRBJ1-5; v_call: TRBV10-3; d_call: TRBD1; clone_size: NA; cdr3_aa: CATGTETGNSNQPQHF; cdr3_nt: TGTGCCACCGGAACAGAGACAGGGAATAGCAATCAGCCCCAGCATTTT
j_call: TRBJ1-1; v_call: TRBV7-3; d_call: NA; clone_size: NA; cdr3_aa: CASSLNGGITEAFF; cdr3_nt: TGTGCCAGCAGCTTAAATGGGGGGATCACTGAAGCTTTCTTT
j_call: TRBJ2-2; v_call: TRBV7-6; d_call: TRBD2; clone_size: NA; cdr3_aa: CASSLGGLAGPGELFF; cdr3_nt: TGTGCCAGCAGCTTAGGTGGTCTAGCGGGGCCCGGGGAGCTGTTTTTT
j_call: TRBJ1-4; v_call: TRBV3-1/TRBV3-2; d_call: TRBD1; clone_size: NA; cdr3_aa: CASSQRGQGEKLFF; cdr3_nt: TGTGCCAGCAGCCAAAGGGGGCAAGGTGAAAAACTGTTTTTT
j_call: TRBJ1-1; v_call: TRBV5-1; d_call: NA; clone_size: NA; cdr3_aa: CASSRTVNTEAFF; cdr3_nt: TGCGCCAGCAGCCGGACAGTGAACACTGAAGCTTTCTTT
j_call: TRBJ2-3; v_call: TRBV7-6; d_call: NA; clone_size: NA; cdr3_aa: CASSRPGGRTDTQYF; cdr3_nt: TGTGCCAGCAGCCGCCCTGGCGGCCGCACAGATACGCAGTATTTT
j_call: TRBJ1-6; v_call: TRBV18; d_call: TRBD1; clone_size: NA; cdr3_aa: CASSPLSTGTGESPLHF; cdr3_nt: TGTGCCAGCTCACCACTATCTACAGGGACAGGGGAATCACCCCTCCACTTT